The rows below give T cell receptor beta chains drawn from one sample of a study of T-cell reconstitution after alpha-beta-depleted transplantation in children. TCRdb reanalysed the PCR reads using MiXCR and keeps one entry per CDR3 protein. This table has more than 200,000 distinct CDR3 sequences, under 30% appearing once. Sequenced material: PBMCs, mostly from graft donor cells, taken 360 days after TCRalphabeta/CD19-depleted stem cell transplant. These TCRs come from a female patient aged 2 to 10 who had a stem cell transplant for congenital amegakaryocytic thrombocytopenia, so the T cells may come from the graft donor. Each CDR3 is given with its conserved first and last residue. D genes are given only for firm matches. Clone size is stated in some rows and not others, as once, few, many or a class when expanded.

J gene | clone size | V gene | D gene | CDR3 DNA | CDR3 protein
TRBJ2-5 | - | TRBV29-1 | - | TGCAGCGTTGCAGGTACTGAGACCCAGTACTTC | CSVAGTETQYF
TRBJ2-2 | many | TRBV4-1 | TRBD1 | TGCGCCATACGGGACAGTCCCACCGGGGAGCTGTTTTTT | CAIRDSPTGELFF
TRBJ2-3 | few | TRBV13 | TRBD2 | TGTGCCAGCAGCTTTAATCCGGGACTAGCGGGGGTGGATACGCAGTATTTT | CASSFNPGLAGVDTQYF
TRBJ2-7 | few | TRBV5-1 | TRBD2 | TGCGCCAGCAGCTTCGGCGGGGGGGCCCCACTCGAGCAGTACTTC | CASSFGGGAPLEQYF
TRBJ2-2 | few | TRBV3-1 | - | TGTGCCAGCAGCCCCAGGGGGGCCGGGGAGCTGTTTTTT | CASSPRGAGELFF
TRBJ2-7 | many | TRBV4-3 | TRBD1 | TGCGCCAGCAGCCTATGGACAGGAACCTACGAGCAGTACTTC | CASSLWTGTYEQYF
TRBJ2-1 | - | TRBV14 | - | TGTGCCAGCAGCCTCCTCCTCGCCGGGGTACATGAGCAGTTCTTC | CASSLLLAGVHEQFF
TRBJ1-2 | - | TRBV28 | - | TGTGCCAGCAGTTTAGAGGGGTCTCCTGGCTACACCTTC | CASSLEGSPGYTF
TRBJ1-6 | few | TRBV4-2 | - | TGTGCCAGCAGCCAAGATTACAGAGTCAATTCACCCCTCCACTTT | CASSQDYRVNSPLHF
TRBJ2-3 | - | TRBV3-1 | - | TGTGCCAGCAGCCAAGCCCCGGACAACACAGATACGCAGTATTTT | CASSQAPDNTDTQYF
TRBJ2-3 | many | TRBV10-3 | TRBD2 | TGTGCCATCACCTCGACTAGCGGGAGACCAGATACGCAGTATTTT | CAITSTSGRPDTQYF
TRBJ2-5 | - | TRBV28 | - | TGTGCCAGCAGTTTCGCGTTTGGCGGATGGGGGGGGCGAGAGACCCAGTACTTC | CASSFAFGGWGGRETQYF
TRBJ1-2 | - | TRBV6-5 | - | TGTGCCAGCAGTTCCGCCTCGACTAACTATGGCTACACCTTC | CASSSASTNYGYTF
TRBJ2-7 | few | TRBV20-1 | TRBD2 | TGCAGTGCAGTAGCGGGGTACGAGCAGTACTTC | CSAVAGYEQYF
TRBJ2-7 | once | TRBV7-3 | TRBD1 | TGTGCCAGCAGCGCCTCCGGGACAGGGGCCTACGAGCAGTACTTC | CASSASGTGAYEQYF
TRBJ1-6 | - | TRBV12-3/TRBV12-4 | TRBD1 | TGTGCCAGCGCTCTGGACAGGGGGCTAAATAATTCACCCCTCCACTTT | CASALDRGLNNSPLHF
TRBJ1-1 | - | TRBV20-1 | - | TGCAGTGCTAGCCGTACCCAGAACACTGAAGCTTTCTTT | CSASRTQNTEAFF
TRBJ2-7 | few | TRBV4-1 | - | TGCGCCAGCAGCCAAGATCCGGTGCGTAGGGACTCTGCTTACGAGCAGTACTTC | CASSQDPVRRDSAYEQYF
TRBJ2-1 | few | TRBV4-1 | TRBD1 | TGCGCCAGCAGCCAGTTGGACAGGGCACCCCTCTCCTACAATGAGCAGTTCTTC | CASSQLDRAPLSYNEQFF
TRBJ2-3 | - | TRBV7-6 | - | TGTGCCAGCAGCTTAGGGGACTTCACAGATACGCAGTATTTT | CASSLGDFTDTQYF
TRBJ2-2 | many | TRBV3-1 | - | TGTGCCAGCAGCCAAAGCGACTCTGGCGGGGAGCTGTTTTTT | CASSQSDSGGELFF
TRBJ1-1 | few | TRBV20-1 | TRBD1 | TGCAGTGCTATGGGACAGCCCATGAACACTGAAGCTTTCTTT | CSAMGQPMNTEAFF
TRBJ2-1 | - | TRBV12-5 | TRBD2 | TGTGCTAGTGGTTTGGTGGGCGGGGGGCACAATGAGCAGTTCTTC | CASGLVGGGHNEQFF
TRBJ1-4 | - | TRBV7-9 | TRBD1 | TGTGCCAGCAGCTTAGGACCGGACAGGGGACAAAAAGAAAAACTGTTTTTT | CASSLGPDRGQKEKLFF
TRBJ1-6 | - | TRBV27 | - | TGTGCCAGCAGTTTATGGGACAACTATAATTCACCCCTCCACTTT | CASSLWDNYNSPLHF
TRBJ2-5 | many | TRBV12-3/TRBV12-4 | - | TGTGCCAGCAGTTTGCAGGGTTTCGGGACCCAGTACTTC | CASSLQGFGTQYF
TRBJ2-5 | few | TRBV9 | TRBD1 | TGTGCCAGCAGCACTCAAACGGGACAGGAAGAGACCCAGTACTTC | CASSTQTGQEETQYF
TRBJ2-4 | few | TRBV11-1 | TRBD2 | TGTGCCAGCAGCCTCCAACTAGCGGGAGATGGGATGGGAAACATTCAGTACTTC | CASSLQLAGDGMGNIQYF
TRBJ1-1 | - | TRBV27 | - | TGTGCCAGCAGTTTAACGGGGACAATCGGTGAAGCTTTCTTT | CASSLTGTIGEAFF
TRBJ2-7 | - | TRBV3-1 | TRBD2 | TGTGCCAGCAGCCAAGCGACTAGCAGGCACGAGCAGTACTTC | CASSQATSRHEQYF